The text below deals with one T cell receptor beta chain. Its specificity is not known. This entry is derived from a study of T cell responses to AZD1222 COVID-19 vaccine. Sequencing used immunoSEQ multiplex PCR; TCRdb keeps in-frame clones, though not all of them. Of 110,000 to 150,000 clones in the sample, 85% to 95% are singletons; the top ten hold approximately 12%. Trimming removed 0 bases at V and 7 bases at J, with 16 bases between. The length of the CDR3 is 16 residues. Germline CDR1 reads SGHNT; CDR2 reads YENEEA. General study findings and limits: A mostly white British donor set with more females was recruited, and clonal diversity was possibly underestimated.

The receptor was derived from an adult who had recovered from COVID-19. This chain links TRBV11-3 with TRBJ2-1; D ambiguous. The input for sequencing was peripheral blood, taken after recovery from COVID-19. The chain's CDR3 is CASSLEGSSVGNEQFF. CDR3 bases: TGTGCCAGCAGCTTAGAGGGGTCTAGTGTGGGTAATGAGCAGTTCTTC.